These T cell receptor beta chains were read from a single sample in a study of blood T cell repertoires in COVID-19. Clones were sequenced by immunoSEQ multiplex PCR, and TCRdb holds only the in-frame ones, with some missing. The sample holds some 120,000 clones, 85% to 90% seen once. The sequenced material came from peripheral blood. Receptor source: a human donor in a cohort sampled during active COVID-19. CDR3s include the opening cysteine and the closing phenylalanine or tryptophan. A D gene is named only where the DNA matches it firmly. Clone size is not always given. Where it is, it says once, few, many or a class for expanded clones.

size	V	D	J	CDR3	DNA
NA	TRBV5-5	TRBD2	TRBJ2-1	CASSHPGLAVGEQFF	TGTGCCAGCAGCCACCCGGGACTAGCCGTCGGTGAGCAGTTCTTC
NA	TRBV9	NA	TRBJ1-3	CASSLFETELSGNTIYF	TGTGCCAGCAGCCTCTTTGAGACGGAGCTCTCTGGAAACACCATATATTTT
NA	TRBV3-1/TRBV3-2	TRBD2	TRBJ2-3	CASSQGRGGDTQYF	TGTGCCAGCAGCCAAGGACGGGGGGGAGATACGCAGTATTTT
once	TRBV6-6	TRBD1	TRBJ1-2	CASSPITPRDRGHGYTF	TGTGCCAGCAGTCCGATTACCCCGCGGGACAGGGGCCATGGCTACACCTTC
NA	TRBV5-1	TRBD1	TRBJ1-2	CGSGTGAYGYTF	TGCGGAAGCGGGACAGGGGCGTATGGCTACACCTTC
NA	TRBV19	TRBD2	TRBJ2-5	CASSTRGRGIAGSRETQYF	TGTGCCAGTAGTACCCGGGGCAGGGGAATAGCGGGAAGTCGGGAGACCCAGTACTTC
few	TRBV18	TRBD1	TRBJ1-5	CASSPGQAGLSNQPQHF	TGTGCCAGCTCACCGGGACAGGCCGGGTTGAGCAATCAGCCCCAGCATTTT
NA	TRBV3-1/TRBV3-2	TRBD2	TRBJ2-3	CASSQTRGGTDTQYF	TGTGCCAGCAGCCAGACGCGGGGGGGGACAGATACGCAGTATTTT
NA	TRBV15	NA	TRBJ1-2	CATSRQEGGYTF	TGTGCCACCAGCAGGCAAGAGGGTGGCTACACCTTC
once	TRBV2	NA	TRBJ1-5	CASSRRQEQPQHF	TGTGCCAGCAGCCGTCGACAGGAACAGCCCCAGCATTTT
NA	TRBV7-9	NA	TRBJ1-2	CASSFANPEQGSGYTF	TGTGCCAGCAGCTTCGCGAACCCAGAACAGGGAAGTGGCTACACCTTC
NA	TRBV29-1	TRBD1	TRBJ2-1	CSVMTGIVGNEQFF	TGCAGCGTCATGACAGGGATCGTAGGCAATGAGCAGTTCTTC
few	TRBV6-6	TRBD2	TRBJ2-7	CASSRGTSAEQYF	TGTGCCAGCAGCCGCGGGACTAGCGCGGAGCAGTACTTC
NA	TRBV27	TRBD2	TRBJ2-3	CASSLGLAGGRTDTQYF	TGTGCCAGCAGTTTGGGACTAGCGGGGGGTCGGACAGATACGCAGTATTTT
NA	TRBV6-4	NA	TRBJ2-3	CASSDGQGAQDTQYF	TGTGCCAGCAGTGACGGTCAGGGTGCACAAGATACGCAGTATTTT
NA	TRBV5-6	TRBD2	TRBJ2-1	CASSLWRRSGDNEQFF	TGTGCCAGCAGCTTATGGCGTCGCAGCGGGGACAATGAGCAGTTCTTC
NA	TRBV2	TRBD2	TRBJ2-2	CASSENLSGGAGELFF	TGTGCCAGCAGTGAAAACCTCAGCGGGGGAGCCGGGGAGCTGTTTTTT
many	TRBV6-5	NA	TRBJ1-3	CASRSPSGNTIYF	TGTGCCAGCAGAAGCCCCTCTGGAAACACCATATATTTT
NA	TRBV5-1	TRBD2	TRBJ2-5	CASSLSDGGAQETQYF	TGCGCCAGCAGCTTGTCGGACGGGGGGGCCCAAGAGACCCAGTACTTC
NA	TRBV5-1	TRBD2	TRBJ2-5	CASSLEAGGLTETQYF	TGCGCCAGCAGCCTGGAAGCGGGGGGGTTGACGGAGACCCAGTACTTC
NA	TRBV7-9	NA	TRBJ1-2	CASSVSLRTTNYGYTF	TGTGCCAGCAGCGTTTCACTCAGGACAACAAACTATGGCTACACCTTC
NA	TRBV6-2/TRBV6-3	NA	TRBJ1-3	CASSYLPGNTIYF	TGTGCCAGCAGTTACCTACCTGGAAACACCATATATTTT
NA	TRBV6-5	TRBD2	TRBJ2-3	CASSPTSGGANTQYF	TGTGCCAGCAGTCCGACTAGCGGGGGGGCAAATACGCAGTATTTT
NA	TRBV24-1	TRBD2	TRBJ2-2	CATSDLPTPGTSGRANTGELFF	TGTGCCACCAGTGATTTGCCCACTCCCGGGACTAGCGGGAGGGCGAACACCGGGGAGCTGTTTTTT
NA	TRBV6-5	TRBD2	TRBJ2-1	CASSYSTSGASKFF	TGTGCCAGCAGTTACTCGACTAGCGGGGCCTCGAAGTTCTTC
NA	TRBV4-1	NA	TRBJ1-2	CASSHGSQSGYTF	TGCGCCAGCAGCCACGGGTCCCAAAGCGGCTACACCTTC
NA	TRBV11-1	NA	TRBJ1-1	CASSLTTGLMNTEAFF	TGTGCCAGCAGCTTAACAACGGGACTGATGAACACTGAAGCTTTCTTT
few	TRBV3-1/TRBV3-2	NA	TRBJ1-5	CASSQGGGNQPQHF	TGTGCCAGCAGCCAAGGGGGCGGCAATCAGCCCCAGCATTTT
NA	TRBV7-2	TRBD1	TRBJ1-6	CASSTRQGSYNSPLHF	TGTGCCAGCAGCACTAGACAGGGGTCCTATAATTCACCCCTCCACTTT
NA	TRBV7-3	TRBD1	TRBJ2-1	CASSLVTGRGYNEQFF	TGTGCCAGCAGCTTAGTGACAGGGCGAGGGTACAATGAGCAGTTCTTC
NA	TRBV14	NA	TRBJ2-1	CASSPGETSYNEQFF	TGTGCCAGCAGCCCAGGGGAAACGTCCTACAATGAGCAGTTCTTC
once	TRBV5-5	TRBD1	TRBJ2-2	CASSFTQGYTGELFF	TGTGCCAGCAGCTTTACACAGGGGTACACCGGGGAGCTGTTTTTT
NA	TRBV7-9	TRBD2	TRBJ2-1	CASRRGTSGLNEQFF	TGTGCCAGCAGACGAGGGACTAGCGGGCTCAATGAGCAGTTCTTC
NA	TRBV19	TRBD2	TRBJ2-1	CASSRTSGLGNEQFF	TGTGCCAGTAGTCGGACTAGCGGCTTGGGCAATGAGCAGTTCTTC
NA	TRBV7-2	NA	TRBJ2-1	CASSLEASFLDEQFF	TGTGCCAGCAGCCTGGAGGCTAGCTTTCTTGATGAGCAGTTCTTC
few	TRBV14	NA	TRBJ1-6	CASSQGLRTPLHF	TGTGCCAGCAGCCAAGGTTTGCGGACACCCCTCCACTTT
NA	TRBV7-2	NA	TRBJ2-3	CASTSRGRTDTQYF	TGTGCCAGCACCTCCCGAGGGCGCACAGATACGCAGTATTTT
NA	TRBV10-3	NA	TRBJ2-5	CAITRGVRETQYF	TGTGCCATCACCAGGGGAGTAAGGGAGACCCAGTACTTC
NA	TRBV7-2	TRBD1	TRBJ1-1	CASSLGGQGPEAFF	TGTGCCAGCAGCTTAGGAGGACAGGGCCCTGAAGCTTTCTTT
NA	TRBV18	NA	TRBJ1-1	CASSPARGNTEAFF	TGTGCCAGCTCACCAGCCCGGGGGAACACTGAAGCTTTCTTT